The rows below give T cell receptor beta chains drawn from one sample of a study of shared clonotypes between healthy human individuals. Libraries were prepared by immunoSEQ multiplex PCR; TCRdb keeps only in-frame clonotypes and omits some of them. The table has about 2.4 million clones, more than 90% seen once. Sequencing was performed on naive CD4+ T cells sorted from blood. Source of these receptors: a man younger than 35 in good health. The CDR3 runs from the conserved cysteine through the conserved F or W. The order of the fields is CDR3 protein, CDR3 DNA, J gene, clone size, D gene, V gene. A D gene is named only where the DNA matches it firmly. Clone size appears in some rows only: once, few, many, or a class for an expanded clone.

CDR3aa: CAISETEQGPDTQYF
CDR3nt: TGTGCCATCAGTGAGACGGAGCAGGGCCCAGATACGCAGTATTTT
j_gene: TRBJ2-3
abundance: NA
d_gene: NA
v_gene: TRBV10-3

CDR3aa: CASSPSQDSSFSF
CDR3nt: TGTGCCAGCTCACCCAGTCAGGACAGCTCCTTCTCTTTC
j_gene: TRBJ2-7
abundance: NA
d_gene: NA
v_gene: TRBV18

CDR3aa: CAWSESWGELFF
CDR3nt: TGTGCCTGGAGTGAATCATGGGGGGAACTGTTTTTT
j_gene: TRBJ1-4
abundance: NA
d_gene: NA
v_gene: TRBV30

CDR3aa: CASSVETSGYEQYF
CDR3nt: TGTGCCAGCAGCGTAGAAACTAGCGGATACGAGCAGTACTTC
j_gene: TRBJ2-7
abundance: NA
d_gene: TRBD2
v_gene: TRBV9

CDR3aa: CASGQGMGTLSTDTQYF
CDR3nt: TGTGCCAGCGGACAGGGGATGGGGACTCTAAGCACAGATACGCAGTATTTT
j_gene: TRBJ2-3
abundance: NA
d_gene: TRBD1
v_gene: TRBV2

CDR3aa: CATHKLQGINEQFF
CDR3nt: TGTGCCACTCACAAATTACAGGGTATCAATGAGCAGTTCTTC
j_gene: TRBJ2-1
abundance: NA
d_gene: NA
v_gene: TRBV2

CDR3aa: CASSVEVIPYEQYF
CDR3nt: TGTGCCAGCAGCGTAGAGGTAATTCCCTACGAGCAGTACTTC
j_gene: TRBJ2-7
abundance: NA
d_gene: NA
v_gene: TRBV9

CDR3aa: CASFGQGQIGKNIQYF
CDR3nt: TGTGCCAGCTTTGGACAGGGGCAAATTGGCAAAAACATTCAGTACTTC
j_gene: TRBJ2-4
abundance: NA
d_gene: NA
v_gene: TRBV21-1

CDR3aa: CASSRLGYNQETQYF
CDR3nt: TGTGCCAGCTCCCGACTCGGGTATAATCAAGAGACCCAGTACTTC
j_gene: TRBJ2-5
abundance: NA
d_gene: NA
v_gene: TRBV6-1

CDR3aa: CASSLGTGAETQYF
CDR3nt: TGCGCCAGCAGCTTGGGGACAGGGGCAGAGACCCAGTACTTC
j_gene: TRBJ2-5
abundance: NA
d_gene: TRBD1
v_gene: TRBV5-1

CDR3aa: CASSYSLSADTQYF
CDR3nt: TGTGCCAGCAGTTACTCTCTCTCGGCAGATACGCAGTATTTT
j_gene: TRBJ2-3
abundance: NA
d_gene: NA
v_gene: TRBV6-6

CDR3aa: CASSKASQETQYF
CDR3nt: TGTGCCAGCAGTAAGGCGTCCCAAGAGACCCAGTACTTC
j_gene: TRBJ2-5
abundance: NA
d_gene: NA
v_gene: TRBV7-2

CDR3aa: CASSEVDGRLNYGYTF
CDR3nt: TGTGCCAGCAGTGAAGTTGACGGAAGGCTGAACTATGGCTACACCTTC
j_gene: TRBJ1-2
abundance: NA
d_gene: NA
v_gene: TRBV2

CDR3aa: CASTPTGRYGYTF
CDR3nt: TGTGCCAGCACCCCGACAGGGCGCTATGGCTACACCTTC
j_gene: TRBJ1-2
abundance: NA
d_gene: TRBD1
v_gene: TRBV2

CDR3aa: CASSIGGQDNEQFF
CDR3nt: TGTGCCAGTAGTATTGGGGGGCAGGACAATGAGCAGTTCTTC
j_gene: TRBJ2-1
abundance: NA
d_gene: NA
v_gene: TRBV19

CDR3aa: CASSVLHTGELFF
CDR3nt: TGTGCCAGCAGTGTATTGCACACCGGGGAGCTGTTTTTT
j_gene: TRBJ2-2
abundance: NA
d_gene: NA
v_gene: TRBV27

CDR3aa: CASSPTGPAYEQYF
CDR3nt: TGTGCCAGCAGCCCTACGGGTCCGGCCTACGAGCAGTACTTC
j_gene: TRBJ2-7
abundance: NA
d_gene: NA
v_gene: TRBV14

CDR3aa: CASRPGQGYEQYF
CDR3nt: TGTGCCAGCAGACCGGGACAGGGCTACGAGCAGTACTTC
j_gene: TRBJ2-7
abundance: NA
d_gene: TRBD1
v_gene: TRBV6-6

CDR3aa: CASSPWRGSTEAFF
CDR3nt: TGTGCCAGCAGCCCCTGGCGGGGATCCACTGAAGCTTTCTTT
j_gene: TRBJ1-1
abundance: NA
d_gene: NA
v_gene: TRBV7-2

CDR3aa: CASSDQINQPQHF
CDR3nt: TGCGCCAGCAGTGATCAGATCAATCAGCCCCAGCATTTT
j_gene: TRBJ1-5
abundance: NA
d_gene: NA
v_gene: TRBV10-1

CDR3aa: CASSLTGSGTGELFF
CDR3nt: TGCGCCAGCAGCTTGACCGGGAGCGGGACCGGGGAGCTGTTTTTT
j_gene: TRBJ2-2
abundance: NA
d_gene: NA
v_gene: TRBV5-1

CDR3aa: CAKVPGQGESEQYF
CDR3nt: TGTGCCAAGGTGCCGGGGCAGGGTGAGAGCGAGCAGTACTTC
j_gene: TRBJ2-7
abundance: NA
d_gene: NA
v_gene: TRBV2

CDR3aa: CASSRGIAKNIQYF
CDR3nt: TGTGCCAGCAGCCGGGGGATAGCCAAAAACATTCAGTACTTC
j_gene: TRBJ2-4
abundance: NA
d_gene: NA
v_gene: TRBV6-6

CDR3aa: CASRGTGASYNEQFF
CDR3nt: TGTGCCAGCAGGGGGACAGGGGCATCCTACAATGAGCAGTTCTTC
j_gene: TRBJ2-1
abundance: NA
d_gene: TRBD1
v_gene: TRBV2

CDR3aa: CASSESITKDGYTF
CDR3nt: TGCGCCAGCAGTGAGTCAATCACTAAGGACGGCTACACCTTC
j_gene: TRBJ1-2
abundance: NA
d_gene: NA
v_gene: TRBV10-1

CDR3aa: CAISPVGGSNEKLFF
CDR3nt: TGTGCCATCAGTCCCGTCGGGGGATCTAATGAAAAACTGTTTTTT
j_gene: TRBJ1-4
abundance: NA
d_gene: NA
v_gene: TRBV10-3

CDR3aa: CASSPGGTSGADEQFF
CDR3nt: TGTGCCAGCTCACCAGGAGGGACTAGCGGGGCGGATGAGCAGTTCTTC
j_gene: TRBJ2-1
abundance: NA
d_gene: TRBD2
v_gene: TRBV18

CDR3aa: CASSLKVVANQPQHF
CDR3nt: TGTGCCAGCAGCCTGAAGGTTGTGGCCAATCAGCCCCAGCATTTT
j_gene: TRBJ1-5
abundance: NA
d_gene: NA
v_gene: TRBV2

CDR3aa: CASRLSGGAQYWETQYF
CDR3nt: TGCGCCAGCAGACTCTCGGGGGGCGCTCAGTATTGGGAGACCCAGTACTTC
j_gene: TRBJ2-5
abundance: NA
d_gene: NA
v_gene: TRBV5-1

CDR3aa: CASGTGAGETQYF
CDR3nt: TGTGCCAGCGGGACAGGGGCTGGAGAGACCCAGTACTTC
j_gene: TRBJ2-5
abundance: NA
d_gene: TRBD1
v_gene: TRBV5-4

CDR3aa: CASSLEYNEQFF
CDR3nt: TGTGCCAGCAGCTTAGAGTACAATGAGCAGTTCTTC
j_gene: TRBJ2-1
abundance: NA
d_gene: NA
v_gene: TRBV5-4

CDR3aa: CASSGDRGLGGYTF
CDR3nt: TGTGCCAGCAGCGGTGACAGGGGGCTCGGTGGCTACACCTTC
j_gene: TRBJ1-2
abundance: NA
d_gene: TRBD1
v_gene: TRBV9

CDR3aa: CASSLGGRVETQYF
CDR3nt: TGTGCCAGCAGCTTAGGGGGACGGGTGGAGACCCAGTACTTC
j_gene: TRBJ2-5
abundance: NA
d_gene: NA
v_gene: TRBV11-2

CDR3aa: CASSPGAVQVSTDTQYF
CDR3nt: TGTGCCAGCAGCCCGGGGGCCGTACAGGTCAGCACAGATACGCAGTATTTT
j_gene: TRBJ2-3
abundance: NA
d_gene: NA
v_gene: TRBV7-9

CDR3aa: CAISEPDRSTDTQYF
CDR3nt: TGTGCCATCAGTGAGCCGGACAGAAGCACAGATACGCAGTATTTT
j_gene: TRBJ2-3
abundance: NA
d_gene: NA
v_gene: TRBV10-3

CDR3aa: CASSLGTGGSGSYEQYF
CDR3nt: TGCGCCAGCAGCTTGGGGACAGGGGGCTCGGGCTCCTACGAGCAGTACTTC
j_gene: TRBJ2-7
abundance: once
d_gene: TRBD1
v_gene: TRBV5-1

CDR3aa: CASSATNLRETQYF
CDR3nt: TGCGCCAGCTCTGCGACAAACCTAAGGGAGACCCAGTACTTC
j_gene: TRBJ2-5
abundance: NA
d_gene: NA
v_gene: TRBV5-1

CDR3aa: CASSPAASGGAEQFF
CDR3nt: TGCGCCAGCAGCCCGGCGGCGAGCGGAGGAGCAGAGCAGTTCTTC
j_gene: TRBJ2-1
abundance: NA
d_gene: NA
v_gene: TRBV5-1

CDR3aa: CATSRDRVVAGPYEQYF
CDR3nt: TGTGCCACCAGCAGAGATCGAGTGGTAGCGGGGCCCTACGAGCAGTACTTC
j_gene: TRBJ2-7
abundance: NA
d_gene: TRBD2
v_gene: TRBV15

CDR3aa: CASKVGYNSPLHF
CDR3nt: TGTGCCAGCAAGGTCGGGTATAATTCACCCCTCCACTTT
j_gene: TRBJ1-6
abundance: NA
d_gene: NA
v_gene: TRBV6-5

CDR3aa: CASSLGGVPNQPQHF
CDR3nt: TGTGCCAGCAGCTTGGGCGGGGTCCCCAATCAGCCCCAGCATTTT
j_gene: TRBJ1-5
abundance: NA
d_gene: NA
v_gene: TRBV5-4

CDR3aa: CALTGLVHQYF
CDR3nt: TGTGCCTTGACAGGGCTGGTCCACCAGTACTTC
j_gene: TRBJ2-5
abundance: NA
d_gene: TRBD1
v_gene: TRBV30

CDR3aa: CASTFGGGGDTQYF
CDR3nt: TGTGCCAGCACTTTCGGCGGGGGGGGAGATACGCAGTATTTT
j_gene: TRBJ2-3
abundance: NA
d_gene: TRBD2
v_gene: TRBV2

CDR3aa: CASSQGMTSTDTQYF
CDR3nt: TGTGCCAGCAGCCAGGGGATGACCAGCACAGATACGCAGTATTTT
j_gene: TRBJ2-3
abundance: NA
d_gene: NA
v_gene: TRBV2

CDR3aa: CASRRDRGGSNQPQHF
CDR3nt: TGTGCCAGCAGGCGGGACAGGGGTGGTAGCAATCAGCCCCAGCATTTT
j_gene: TRBJ1-5
abundance: NA
d_gene: TRBD1
v_gene: TRBV28

CDR3aa: CASGSLTGGTYEQYF
CDR3nt: TGTGCCAGCGGAAGCCTGACAGGGGGTACCTACGAGCAGTACTTC
j_gene: TRBJ2-7
abundance: NA
d_gene: TRBD1
v_gene: TRBV6-5

CDR3aa: CASSLAQLAGLNIQYF
CDR3nt: TGTGCCAGCAGCTTAGCCCAACTAGCGGGTCTAAACATTCAGTACTTC
j_gene: TRBJ2-4
abundance: NA
d_gene: TRBD2
v_gene: TRBV7-2

CDR3aa: CASSVGGRGQWGYTF
CDR3nt: TGTGCCAGTAGTGTCGGGGGGCGCGGACAATGGGGCTACACCTTC
j_gene: TRBJ1-2
abundance: NA
d_gene: NA
v_gene: TRBV19

CDR3aa: CAIPGGGINYGYTF
CDR3nt: TGTGCCATCCCTGGGGGGGGTATCAACTATGGCTACACCTTC
j_gene: TRBJ1-2
abundance: NA
d_gene: NA
v_gene: TRBV28

CDR3aa: CASRLQSLNTGELFF
CDR3nt: TGTGCCAGCAGATTACAGTCCCTGAACACCGGGGAGCTGTTTTTT
j_gene: TRBJ2-2
abundance: NA
d_gene: NA
v_gene: TRBV27

CDR3aa: CASSPSGSYEQYF
CDR3nt: TGTGCCAGCTCACCCTCCGGGTCCTACGAGCAGTACTTC
j_gene: TRBJ2-7
abundance: NA
d_gene: NA
v_gene: TRBV18

CDR3aa: CAITSDRDYEQYF
CDR3nt: TGTGCCATCACCTCGGACAGGGACTACGAGCAGTACTTC
j_gene: TRBJ2-7
abundance: NA
d_gene: TRBD1
v_gene: TRBV10-3

CDR3aa: CASSPGGGGKNTEAFF
CDR3nt: TGCGCCAGCAGCCCCGGGGGGGGCGGGAAGAACACTGAAGCTTTCTTT
j_gene: TRBJ1-1
abundance: NA
d_gene: NA
v_gene: TRBV5-1

CDR3aa: CASSLGQGVYEQYF
CDR3nt: TGTGCCAGCAGCCTCGGACAGGGTGTCTACGAGCAGTACTTC
j_gene: TRBJ2-7
abundance: NA
d_gene: TRBD1
v_gene: TRBV7-2

CDR3aa: CASSSWELAGSRNTGELFF
CDR3nt: TGTGCCAGCAGCTCCTGGGAGTTAGCGGGATCTCGAAACACCGGGGAGCTGTTTTTT
j_gene: TRBJ2-2
abundance: NA
d_gene: TRBD2
v_gene: TRBV5-4

CDR3aa: CASSGSSGNTIYF
CDR3nt: TGTGCCAGCAGCGGATCTAGTGGAAACACCATATATTTT
j_gene: TRBJ1-3
abundance: NA
d_gene: NA
v_gene: TRBV7-3

CDR3aa: CASSFSGTIRKLFF
CDR3nt: TGTGCCAGCAGTTTCTCCGGGACCATAAGAAAACTGTTTTTT
j_gene: TRBJ1-4
abundance: NA
d_gene: NA
v_gene: TRBV28

CDR3aa: CASSLRGGTGNTIYF
CDR3nt: TGCGCCAGCAGCCTTCGCGGGGGTACTGGAAACACCATATATTTT
j_gene: TRBJ1-3
abundance: NA
d_gene: NA
v_gene: TRBV5-1

CDR3aa: CASCIVHEQYF
CDR3nt: TGTGCCAGCTGTATCGTCCACGAGCAGTACTTC
j_gene: TRBJ2-7
abundance: NA
d_gene: NA
v_gene: TRBV2

CDR3aa: CASSLTGAGDTQYF
CDR3nt: TGTGCCAGCAGCTTAACGGGGGCAGGAGATACGCAGTATTTT
j_gene: TRBJ2-3
abundance: NA
d_gene: NA
v_gene: TRBV11-2